Listed here are 17 T cell receptor beta chains from one sample, sequenced in a study of identical twins. From the 5' RACE reads, TCRdb called clonotypes with MiXCR, one entry per CDR3 protein. The sample shows approximately 620,000 distinct CDR3 sequences, 8.6% of them seen only once. These same records also appear under a second study, on yellow fever vaccine responses in identical twins.

Sequencing was done on a sample of PBMCs. The receptors derive from a woman under 30 in good health.

This clonotype came up many times. The J gene is TRBJ2-1, the V gene TRBV3-1; 8 nucleotides line up with TRBD2. This CDR3 is built from 17 residues. Germline V gene sequence: CDR1 LGHDT, CDR2 YNNKEL (reference sequence). The trim removed 3 bases at V and 0 bases at J, leaving 7 bases unmatched. The CDR3 DNA reads as TGTGCCAGCAGCCAGCGCGGGGGGCTAAGCTCCTACAATGAGCAGTTCTTC. Protein sequence: CASSQRGGLSSYNEQFF.

V is TRBV5-1 and J is TRBJ2-7; D call uncertain. The V and J ends lost 4 bases and 7 bases respectively, with 18 bases between them. Germline CDR1 SGHRS, CDR2 YFSETQ. The CDR3 consists of 14 residues. CDR3 sequence: CASSDPTPGREQYF. CDR3 sequence (DNA): TGCGCCAGCAGCGACCCGACCCCTGGTCGGGAGCAGTACTTC.

This clonotype appeared a few times. The V and J genes are TRBV5-1 and TRBJ2-3; D unresolved. Per the germline V gene, CDR1 is SGHRS and CDR2 is YFSETQ. V lost 4 bases to trimming and J lost 0 bases, with 9 bases between them. This CDR3 has 14 amino acids. The CDR3: CASSLSMSTDTQYF. DNA for the CDR3: TGCGCCAGCAGCCTCTCGATGAGCACAGATACGCAGTATTTT.

The chain carries TRBV14 and TRBJ2-5; D not certain. The CDR3 loop spans 16 amino acids. Trimming shortened V by 4 bases and J by 5 bases, and 20 bases separated the two germline ends. Germline CDR1 is SGHDN and CDR2 is FVKESK. CDR3 amino acids: CASSPGPGPYTETQYF. CDR3 coding DNA: TGTGCCAGCAGCCCGGGCCCCGGACCATATACTGAGACCCAGTACTTC.

The rearrangement uses TRBV7-9 and TRBJ1-2; D uncertain. The CDR3 is 12 residues long. Trimming took 3 bases from V and 8 from J, leaving 10 bases between them. Per germline, CDR1 SEHNR and CDR2 FQNEAQ (reference sequence). The CDR3 coding sequence is TGTGCCAGCAGCTTGACCGCAGAAGGCTACACCTTC. It specifies CASSLTAEGYTF.

In its sample, this clonotype was seen a few times. The genes are TRBV7-9 and TRBJ2-1, with 7 bases fitting TRBD1. Unmatched junction bases numbered 9, after V lost 1 base and J lost 3 bases. There are 17 residues in the CDR3. Germline V gene lookup returns CDR1 SEHNR and CDR2 FQNEAQ (reference sequence). The CDR3 protein is CASSLDSYRGNYNEQFF. CDR3 coding DNA: TGTGCCAGCAGCTTAGATTCTTACAGGGGAAACTACAATGAGCAGTTCTTC.

The sample holds many counts of this clonotype. The chain carries TRBV12-3 or TRBV12-4 and TRBJ2-7, with 10 bases lining up with TRBD2. Trimming took 6 bases from V and 3 from J; bases not matched to a gene: 5. The CDR3 has 14 amino acids. CDR3 protein: CASSSSSGGYEQYF. CDR3 DNA sequence: TGTGCCAGCAGCTCATCTAGCGGGGGCTACGAGCAGTACTTC.

This clonotype was seen many times. The chain employs TRBV12-3 or TRBV12-4 and TRBJ2-7; no definite D call. Trimming left V 6 bases short and J 4 bases short, with 10 bases between. This CDR3 spans 12 amino acids. CDR3 residues: CASSRAVYEQYF. CDR3 DNA sequence: TGTGCCAGCAGCCGGGCGGTTTACGAGCAGTACTTC.

This clonotype appeared a few times. The gene calls are TRBV6-1 and TRBJ1-4; TRBD1 is a possible D gene (6 bases). This CDR3 has 16 residues. Per germline, CDR1 MNHNS and CDR2 SASEGT. Trimming stripped 5 bases from V and 7 bases from J, with 20 bases between. The CDR3 sequence is CASSPLLQGISEKLFF. The CDR3 nucleotides read TGTGCCAGCAGTCCCCTACTCCAGGGGATTAGTGAAAAACTGTTTTTT.

The J gene is TRBJ1-4, the V gene TRBV6-4; D possibly corresponds to TRBD1 (5 bases). Looked up from germline, CDR1 is MRHNA and CDR2 is SNTAGT. V was pared by 7 bases and J by 6 bases, with 21 bases between. The CDR3 contains 16 residues. The CDR3 bases are TGTGCCAGCACCACCCGTGTCGGGGGGATAGATGAAAAACTGTTTTTT. Its translation is CASTTRVGGIDEKLFF.

The J gene is TRBJ1-1, the V gene TRBV7-2; 12 bases fit TRBD1. Germline V gene sequence: CDR1 SGHTA, CDR2 FQGNSA. Trimming removed 0 bases from V and 6 bases from J; junction bases left unmatched: 2. This CDR3 region has 15 residues. CDR3 amino acids: CASSLAGTGGAEAFF. The CDR3 DNA reads as TGTGCCAGCAGCTTAGCCGGGACAGGGGGCGCTGAAGCTTTCTTT.

There are many counts of this clonotype. This chain links TRBV7-8 with TRBJ2-7; 7 bases map to TRBD1. The CDR3 covers 14 residues. Germline V gene sequence: CDR1 SGHVS, CDR2 FQNEAQ. The ends lost 5 bases at V and 2 bases at J; junction bases unmatched: 6. CDR3 protein: CASSHTGEAYEQYF. The CDR3 bases are TGTGCCAGCAGCCACACAGGGGAAGCCTACGAGCAGTACTTC.

This clonotype was seen only a few times. The V gene is TRBV6-2 or TRBV6-3, the J gene TRBJ2-1; 15 bases map to TRBD2. CDR3 size: 20 residues. Germline V gives CDR1 MNHEY, CDR2 SVGEGT. V shed 5 bases and J 0 bases; nucleotides not matched to a gene: 11. Here the CDR3 reads CASSRPGLAGGPSSYNEQFF. CDR3 in DNA: TGTGCCAGCAGTCGTCCGGGACTAGCGGGAGGCCCTAGCTCCTACAATGAGCAGTTCTTC.

This chain joins TRBV6-2 or TRBV6-3 and TRBJ1-5, with D perhaps matching TRBD1 (5 bases). Trimming took off 2 bases at V and 2 bases at J, with 10 bases between the two ends. CDR1 is MNHEY, CDR2 SVGEGT, per germline. This CDR3 spans 15 amino acids. The CDR3 here is CASSYRDGGNQPQHF. In DNA form, the CDR3 reads TGTGCCAGCAGTTACCGGGACGGGGGCAATCAGCCCCAGCATTTT.

The chain joins TRBV20-1 to TRBJ1-1; no clear D. V was pared by 8 bases and J by 0 bases, with 7 bases between. CDR3 length: 11 residues. The germline gives CDR1 DFQATT, CDR2 SNEGSKA (reference sequence). The CDR3 coding sequence is TGCAGTCCTCGGATGAACACTGAAGCTTTCTTT. Translating it yields CSPRMNTEAFF.

The CDR3 reads CASSQELAGVADTQYF. CDR3 sequence (DNA): TGTGCCAGCAGCCAAGAACTAGCGGGAGTCGCAGATACGCAGTATTTT. The genes are TRBV3-1 and TRBJ2-3; 11 bases align to TRBD2. This CDR3 has 16 residues. In germline, CDR1 is LGHDT, CDR2 YNNKEL (reference sequence). The V gene end was trimmed by 0 bases and the J gene end by 4 bases; junction bases not matched to a gene: 3.

CDR3 protein: CSARDLTSGSPHEQYF. CDR3 in DNA: TGCAGTGCTAGAGATCTCACTAGCGGGAGCCCCCACGAGCAGTACTTC. The chain employs TRBV20-1 and TRBJ2-7; 11 bases line up with TRBD2. With V trimmed by 0 bases and J by 5 bases, 9 bases remained unmatched. This CDR3 is built from 16 residues. Germline CDR1 and CDR2: DFQATT and SNEGSKA (reference sequence).